Each of the 3 T cell receptor beta chains below was sequenced from the same sample in a study of cytomegalovirus exposure and HLA in healthy donors. With 60 Vbeta and 13 Jbeta primers, the PCR was carried out. Produced via immunoSEQ multiplex PCR; TCRdb's table is partial and in-frame only. The data show around 190,000 clones, with around four fifths seen just once and about 1% held by the top ten. The sequenced material came from PBMCs. These receptors all stem from a woman between 35 and 50 years old in good health and CMV-seronegative.

The CDR3 loop is CASTRITGGFGVGSYGYTF. In DNA, the CDR3 is TGTGCCAGCACTCGGATAACAGGGGGCTTTGGGGTGGGATCCTATGGCTACACCTTC. The chain employs TRBV27 and TRBJ1-2; TRBD1 aligns across 9 bases. This CDR3 spans 19 amino acids. Germline V gene lookup returns CDR1 MNHEY and CDR2 SMNVEV (reference sequence). V shed 7 bases, J shed 4 bases, and the junction held 22 bases outside the gene matches.

V and J are TRBV25-1 and TRBJ1-4, with D uncertain. This CDR3 is 18 amino acids long. V was shortened by 4 bases and J by 0 bases, with 18 bases between the two germline ends. CDR1 and CDR2 (germline): MGHDK, SYGVNS. Here the CDR3 reads CASSGAAFSPATNEKLFF. CDR3 bases: TGTGCCAGCAGTGGGGCAGCCTTTTCCCCCGCAACTAATGAAAAACTGTTTTTT.

This clone was recorded once. This rearrangement joins TRBV6-5 to TRBJ2-5, with TRBD2 as a possible D gene (6 bases). CDR1 MNHEY and CDR2 SVGAGI come from the germline V gene. V gave up 4 bases and J gave up 3 bases, with 12 bases separating them. This CDR3 spans 14 amino acids. The CDR3 reads CASSWGPGEETQYF. The CDR3 DNA reads as TGTGCCAGCAGTTGGGGTCCGGGGGAAGAGACCCAGTACTTC.